Following are 26 T cell receptor beta chains from one sample sequenced in a study of CD8 T cells in Susac syndrome. It was with random hexamers that 0.5 to 1 ug RNA was reverse transcribed. TCRdb passed the immunoSEQ multiplex PCR reads through MiXCR, listing each CDR3 protein once. Found here are 69,000 or so distinct CDR3 sequences, roughly 94% of them singletons; the top ten hold 0.2% to 0.25%. Material: CD8+ T cells from PBMCs. These receptors were obtained from a human donor in good health.

This clonotype was counted once. The chain carries TRBV5-1 and TRBJ2-2; possible D gene TRBD1, 5 bases. The V end lost 3 bases, the J end lost 6 bases, and 12 bases lay between the germline ends. This CDR3 contains 14 residues. From germline, CDR1 is SGHRS and CDR2 YFSETQ. CDR3: CASSWSVGAGELFF. CDR3 sequence (DNA): TGCGCCAGCAGCTGGAGCGTAGGGGCCGGGGAGCTGTTTTTT.

The V and J genes are TRBV18 and TRBJ1-1; D remains ambiguous. Trimming shortened V by 1 base and J by 5 bases, and 5 bases separated the two germline ends. The CDR3 has 12 amino acids. Germline V gene lookup returns CDR1 KGHSH and CDR2 LQKENI. For the CDR3, the DNA is TGTGCCAGCTCACCACTCGGGACTGAAGCTTTCTTT. Translation gives CASSPLGTEAFF.

The chain recombines TRBV27 with TRBJ2-1; 10 bases map to TRBD2. V lost 2 bases and J lost 5; bases outside the gene matches: 3. The CDR3 loop spans 15 amino acids. Germline V gene sequence: CDR1 MNHEY, CDR2 SMNVEV (reference sequence). The CDR3 here is CASSLSGGAHNEQFF. The CDR3 DNA reads as TGTGCCAGCAGTTTAAGCGGGGGGGCCCACAATGAGCAGTTCTTC.

This chain links TRBV19 with TRBJ2-1; D is perhaps TRBD2 (5 bases). The V gene lost 5 bases and the J gene lost 15 bases, with 23 bases spanning the gap. Germline loops: CDR1 LNHDA, CDR2 SQIVND (reference sequence). This CDR3 contains 14 residues. As DNA, the CDR3 is TGTGCCAGTAGTGCTAGCCAATCGCCAGCCGTGCGGTTCTTC. Translating gives CASSASQSPAVRFF. Variable domain in full (rest from reference TRBV19 and TRBJ2-1): DGGITQSPKYLFRKEGQNVTLSCEQNLNHDAMYWYRQDPGQGLRLIYYSQIVNDFQKGDIAEGYSVSREKKESFPLTVTSAQKNPTAFYLCASSASQSPAVRFFGPGTRLTVL.

V and J are TRBV27 and TRBJ1-2, with 7 bases fitting TRBD1. The CDR3 runs to 12 residues. With 4 bases clipped from V and 6 bases from J, the junction kept 2 bases outside the gene matches. Germline V CDR1 and CDR2: MNHEY, SMNVEV (reference sequence). CDR3 sequence: CASSSTGNGYTF. Written as DNA, the CDR3 is TGTGCCAGCAGTTCGACAGGGAATGGCTACACCTTC.

The chain combines TRBV20-1 with TRBJ2-7; 10 nucleotides align to TRBD2. There are 13 residues in the CDR3. Losses at the gene ends were 6 bases for V and 3 bases for J; bases not matched to a gene: 5. CDR1 is DFQATT, CDR2 SNEGSKA, per germline (reference sequence). The CDR3 spells CSALGLAFYEQYF. CDR3 DNA: TGCAGTGCCCTGGGACTAGCGTTCTACGAGCAGTACTTC.

The CDR3 bases are TGTGCCAGCATCGGACAGGCCCCTGAAGCTTTCTTT. Amino acid sequence: CASIGQAPEAFF. This rearrangement joins TRBV27 to TRBJ1-1; 7 nucleotides match TRBD1. CDR3 size: 12 residues. The V and J ends lost 7 bases and 6 bases, in that order; junction bases with no gene match: 5. Germline CDR1 reads MNHEY; CDR2 reads SMNVEV (reference sequence).

The table lists this clonotype with a count of one. The rearrangement joins TRBV4-1 to TRBJ2-5, with TRBD2 identical over 7 bases. Germline CDR1 and CDR2: MGHRA and YSYEKL. This CDR3 is built from 19 residues. The ends lost 2 bases at V and 0 bases at J; junction bases unmatched: 15. The CDR3 loop is CASSQRFLAETSYQETQYF. The DNA for the CDR3 is TGCGCCAGCAGCCAAAGGTTCCTAGCGGAGACGTCCTACCAAGAGACCCAGTACTTC.

This chain uses TRBV4-2 with TRBJ2-7; 8 bases are shared with TRBD1. CDR3 length: 15 amino acids. V lost 4 bases, J lost 2 bases, and 7 bases stayed unmatched. Germline loops: CDR1 LGHNA, CDR2 YNFKEQ. CDR3 sequence: CASSPTRQGPYEQYF. The DNA for the CDR3 is TGTGCCAGCAGCCCCACCCGACAGGGGCCCTACGAGCAGTACTTC.

The V and J genes are TRBV9 and TRBJ2-3; D unclear. V dropped 0 bases and J dropped 1 base, with 9 bases sitting between them. The CDR3 is 15 residues long. CDR1 is SGDLS and CDR2 is YYNGEE in the germline V gene. This CDR3 is CASSVDWGGTDTQYF. The CDR3 nucleotides read TGTGCCAGCAGCGTAGATTGGGGTGGCACAGATACGCAGTATTTT.

The chain carries TRBV28 and TRBJ2-3; the D call may be TRBD1 or TRBD2 (6 bases each). The CDR3 totals 13 residues. The V gene's germline CDR1 is MDHEN and CDR2 SYDVKM. V lost 5 bases and J 6 bases, leaving 12 bases between the germline ends. For the CDR3, the DNA is TGTGCCAGCAGTCCGAGGGGGGAGGATACGCAGTATTTT. It is translated as CASSPRGEDTQYF.

V usage is TRBV7-9 and J usage is TRBJ2-5, with TRBD2 matching over 9 bases. Unmatched junction bases numbered 11, after V lost 1 base and J lost 5 bases. CDR3 size: 17 residues. Per germline, CDR1 SEHNR and CDR2 FQNEAQ (reference sequence). The CDR3 DNA reads TGTGCCAGCAGCTTAGGGGCGAGCGGGGGGATCCGGGAGACCCAGTACTTC. Encoded protein: CASSLGASGGIRETQYF. The whole variable domain, filled in from reference TRBV7-9 and TRBJ2-5, reads DTGVSQNPRHKITKRGQNVTFRCDPISEHNRLYWYRQTLGQGPEFLTYFQNEAQLEKSRLLSDRFSAERPKGSFSTLEIQRTEQGDSAMYLCASSLGASGGIRETQYFGPGTRLLVL.

This rearrangement joins TRBV3-1 to TRBJ2-7, with D possibly matching TRBD1 (6 bases). V was trimmed by 10 bases and J by 2 bases, leaving 18 bases between them. CDR1 is LGHDT and CDR2 is YNNKEL in the germline V gene (reference sequence). The length of the CDR3 is 14 residues. The CDR3 sequence: CAINRALGTYEQYV. CDR3 coding DNA: TGTGCCATCAACAGGGCTTTAGGAACCTACGAGCAGTACGTC.

The chain combines TRBV9 with TRBJ2-3; possibly TRBD1 for D (6 bases). CDR3 length equals 17 residues. Trimming took off 3 bases at V and 1 base at J, with 18 bases between the two ends. CDR1 SGDLS and CDR2 YYNGEE come from the germline V gene. The CDR3 DNA sequence: TGTGCCAGCAGCGCGAATAGGGGCAGGGGCGGCACAGATACGCAGTATTTT. Residues: CASSANRGRGGTDTQYF.

The chain combines TRBV28 with TRBJ2-7; a possible D gene is TRBD1 (5 bases). This CDR3 comprises 13 residues. The germline V and J ends were trimmed by 3 bases and 2 bases, with 8 bases remaining between them. Germline CDR1 reads MDHEN; CDR2 reads SYDVKM. CDR3 sequence (DNA): TGTGCCAGCAGTTTCGGACATACCTACGAGCAGTACTTC. Its translation: CASSFGHTYEQYF. The whole variable domain, remainder taken from reference TRBV28 and TRBJ2-7, is DVKVTQSSRYLVKRTGEKVFLECVQDMDHENMFWYRQDPGLGLRLIYFSYDVKMKEKGDIPEGYSVSREKKERFSLILESASTNQTSMYLCASSFGHTYEQYFGPGTRLTVT.

The V call is TRBV7-3, the J call TRBJ2-3; 9 bases line up with TRBD2. The junction had 3 bases not matched to a gene; V was cut back by 1 base and J by 4 bases. Germline V CDR1 and CDR2: SGHTA, FQGTGA. This CDR3 has 15 amino acids. The CDR3 protein is CASSLSGGGADTQYF. CDR3 DNA: TGTGCCAGCAGCTTAAGTGGCGGGGGGGCAGATACGCAGTATTTT.

This chain links TRBV5-6 with TRBJ1-2; D is unresolved. The CDR3 runs 12 residues. Germline V gene sequence: CDR1 SGHDT, CDR2 YYEEEE. V gave up 2 bases and J gave up 6 bases, with 8 bases separating them. The CDR3 DNA reads as TGTGCCAGCAGCTTCGGCAATAATGGCTACACCTTC. Its protein product is CASSFGNNGYTF.

The V and J genes are TRBV5-6 and TRBJ1-6, with D possibly being TRBD1 (5 bases). V lost 0 bases to trimming and J lost 10 bases, with 14 bases between them. This CDR3 spans 15 amino acids. Germline CDR1 SGHDT, CDR2 YYEEEE. For the CDR3, the DNA is TGTGCCAGCAGCTTGGCCGGTGGGGCACAATCACCCCTCCACTTT. It yields the protein CASSLAGGAQSPLHF. Full variable domain (remainder filled in from reference TRBV5-6 and TRBJ1-6): DAGVTQSPTHLIKTRGQQVTLRCSPKSGHDTVSWYQQALGQGPQFIFQYYEEEERQRGNFPDRFSGHQFPNYSSELNVNALLLGDSALYLCASSLAGGAQSPLHFGNGTRLTVT.

This chain joins TRBV7-2 and TRBJ1-5; D is uncertain. Germline assignment: CDR1 SGHTA and CDR2 FQGNSA. Trimming removed 5 bases from V and 8 bases from J, with 10 bases in between. CDR3 size: 12 residues. Here the CDR3 DNA reads TGTGCCAGCAGCCCCCCGTCTGAGCCCCAGCATTTT. This codes for CASSPPSEPQHF.

This chain links TRBV18 with TRBJ1-3, with D possibly matching TRBD1 (5 bases). Deletions cut 2 bases from V and 0 bases from J, with 20 bases between. Germline CDR1 and CDR2: KGHSH and LQKENI. There are 19 residues in the CDR3. The CDR3 protein is CASSPSPGRRSLSGNTIYF. The CDR3 DNA follows: TGTGCCAGCTCACCATCGCCGGGACGGAGGTCTCTCTCTGGAAACACCATATATTTT.

This sequence joins TRBV2 and TRBJ2-2; TRBD1 agrees at 8 bases. The V segment lost 3 bases and the J segment 0 bases; nucleotides outside the gene matches: 6. CDR3 length: 17 residues. Germline V gene lookup returns CDR1 SNHLY and CDR2 FYNNEI. CDR3 DNA: TGTGCCAGCAGTGATCCCTCGGGACAGGCGAACACCGGGGAGCTGTTTTTT. Translated, it gives CASSDPSGQANTGELFF.

The chain is built from TRBV6-5 and TRBJ2-5; D is unresolved. The V end was cut by 5 bases, the J end by 1 base, with 11 bases between. The CDR3 is 14 residues long. Germline CDR1 is MNHEY and CDR2 is SVGAGI. CDR3 in DNA: TGTGCCAGCAGTCCAGCCGGTGGCCAAGAGACCCAGTACTTC. This translates into CASSPAGGQETQYF.

The chain recombines TRBV5-1 with TRBJ1-5, with 8 bases that match TRBD1. The CDR3 extends over 15 amino acids. Losses at the gene ends were 4 bases for V and 7 bases for J; bases not matched to a gene: 10. CDR1 is SGHRS and CDR2 is YFSETQ in the germline V gene. CDR3 in amino acids: CASSPGTGGGQPQHF. DNA of the CDR3: TGCGCCAGCAGCCCAGGGACAGGCGGTGGACAGCCCCAGCATTTT.

The rearrangement joins TRBV29-1 to TRBJ2-1, with a tentative D call TRBD2 (5 bases). The CDR3 has 14 residues. Between the trimmed V and J ends, which lost 3 bases and 10 bases, there was a span of 19 bases. From germline, CDR1 is SQVTM and CDR2 ANQGSEA. The CDR3 here is CSVDPLPMPGEQFF. CDR3 coding DNA: TGCAGCGTTGACCCCCTCCCCATGCCGGGGGAGCAGTTCTTC.

The CDR3 DNA reads as TGTGCCATCAGTGAGGGTAGCAATCAGCCCCAGCATTTT. Translated: CAISEGSNQPQHF. V gene TRBV10-3 combines with J gene TRBJ1-5; no clear D. V lost 2 bases and J lost 0, with 2 bases in between. Germline CDR1 and CDR2: ENHRY and SYGVKD. CDR3 length equals 13 residues.

The chain recombines TRBV10-3 with TRBJ2-7, with 7 positions matching TRBD2. The V gene's germline CDR1 is ENHRY and CDR2 SYGVKD. The CDR3 contains 13 residues. Trimming took 4 bases from V and 3 from J; bases not matched to a gene: 3. DNA for the CDR3: TGTGCCATCAGTGGGGGGAGGGGCTACGAGCAGTACGTC. As protein: CAISGGRGYEQYV.